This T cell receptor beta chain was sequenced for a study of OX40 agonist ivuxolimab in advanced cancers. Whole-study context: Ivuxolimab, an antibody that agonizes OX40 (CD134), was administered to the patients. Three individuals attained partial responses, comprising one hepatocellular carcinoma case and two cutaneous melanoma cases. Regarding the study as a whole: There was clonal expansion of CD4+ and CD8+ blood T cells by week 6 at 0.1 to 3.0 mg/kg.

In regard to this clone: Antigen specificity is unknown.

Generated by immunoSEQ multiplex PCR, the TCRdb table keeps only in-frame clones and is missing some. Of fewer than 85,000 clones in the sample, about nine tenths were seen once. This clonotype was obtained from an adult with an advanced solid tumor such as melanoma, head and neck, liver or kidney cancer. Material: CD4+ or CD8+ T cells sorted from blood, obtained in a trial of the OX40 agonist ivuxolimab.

The CDR3, as DNA: TGTGTCAACACCTGCCGGGGAAATGGCTACACCTTC. This sequence encodes CVNTCRGNGYTF. The gene calls are TRBV21-1 and TRBJ1-2. TRBV21-1 has pseudogene status. The CDR3 has 12 residues.